This passage covers 3 T cell receptor beta chains from one sample sequenced in a study of lymphopenia after photon versus proton radiotherapy. The data were produced by immunoSEQ multiplex PCR, yet TCRdb's version contains in-frame clones alone and is incomplete. The table includes roughly 30,000 clones, 94% detected once. Sequenced here: peripheral blood, sampled from a patient treated with photon-based radiotherapy. The receptors shown here come from a woman aged 45-59 years with cholangiocarcinoma.

The chain couples TRBV11-2 to TRBJ1-2; TRBD1 agrees at 7 bases. CDR3 length equals 15 residues. CDR1 SGHAT and CDR2 FQNNGV come from the germline V gene. V shed 6 bases, J shed 2 bases, and the junction held 9 bases outside the gene matches. DNA of the CDR3: TGTGCCAGCAGTCTCAGGGGGGGTTGGAACTATGGCTACACCTTC. Protein product: CASSLRGGWNYGYTF.

The chain combines TRBV18 with TRBJ1-1; D is perhaps TRBD1 (5 bases). CDR1 and CDR2 from the germline V gene are KGHSH and LQKENI. V was shortened by 1 base and J by 5 bases, with 20 bases between the two germline ends. This CDR3 has 17 amino acids. The CDR3 nucleotides are TGTGCCAGCTCACCACTGGGGCCTATCGGTGGGAATACTGAAGCTTTCTTT. Protein sequence: CASSPLGPIGGNTEAFF.

The rearrangement uses TRBV5-1 and TRBJ1-4; D is ambiguous. This CDR3 is built from 14 residues. Trimming left V 0 bases short and J 8 bases short, with 11 bases between. Germline V CDR1 and CDR2: SGHRS, YFSETQ. The DNA for the CDR3 is TGCGCCAGCAGCTTGGTCGGGGTAGGGGAAAAACTGTTTTTT. Amino acids: CASSLVGVGEKLFF.